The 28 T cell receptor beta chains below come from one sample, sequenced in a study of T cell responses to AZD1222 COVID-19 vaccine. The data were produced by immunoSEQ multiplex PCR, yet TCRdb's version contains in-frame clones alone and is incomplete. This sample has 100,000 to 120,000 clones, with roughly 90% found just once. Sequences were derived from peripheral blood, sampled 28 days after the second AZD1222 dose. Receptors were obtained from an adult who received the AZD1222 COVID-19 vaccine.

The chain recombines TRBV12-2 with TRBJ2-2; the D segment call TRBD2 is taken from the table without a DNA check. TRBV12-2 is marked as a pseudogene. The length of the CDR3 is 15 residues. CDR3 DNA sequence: TGTGCAAGTCGTTCACTAGCGGGGAACACCGGGGAGCTGTTTTTT. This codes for CASRSLAGNTGELFF.

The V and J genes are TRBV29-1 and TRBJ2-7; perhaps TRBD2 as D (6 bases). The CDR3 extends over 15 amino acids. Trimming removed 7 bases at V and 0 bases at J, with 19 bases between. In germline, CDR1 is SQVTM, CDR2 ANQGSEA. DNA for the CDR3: TGCAGCGCCAACCTTCGGGGGTACTTCTCCTACGAGCAGTACTTC. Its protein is CSANLRGYFSYEQYF.

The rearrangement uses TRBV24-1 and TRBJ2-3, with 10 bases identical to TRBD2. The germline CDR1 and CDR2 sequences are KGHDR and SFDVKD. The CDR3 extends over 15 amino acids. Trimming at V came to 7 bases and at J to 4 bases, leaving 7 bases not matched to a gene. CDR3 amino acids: CATRDGTSAADTQYF. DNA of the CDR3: TGTGCCACCAGAGACGGGACTAGCGCCGCAGATACGCAGTATTTT.

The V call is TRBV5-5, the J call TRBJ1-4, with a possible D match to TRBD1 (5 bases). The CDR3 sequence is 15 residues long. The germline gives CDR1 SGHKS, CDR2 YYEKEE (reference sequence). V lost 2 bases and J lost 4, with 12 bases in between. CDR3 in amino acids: CASSFRDPFNEKLFF. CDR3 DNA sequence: TGTGCCAGCAGCTTCCGGGACCCCTTTAATGAAAAACTGTTTTTT.

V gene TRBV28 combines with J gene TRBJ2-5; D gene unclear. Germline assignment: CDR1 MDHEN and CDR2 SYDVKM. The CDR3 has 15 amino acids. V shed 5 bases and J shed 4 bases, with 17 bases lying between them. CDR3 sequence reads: CASSRRKGLPETQYF. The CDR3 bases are TGTGCCAGCAGTCGGCGCAAGGGCCTCCCAGAGACCCAGTACTTC.

CDR3: CAISESGRPYEQYF. CDR3 bases: TGTGCCATCAGTGAGTCGGGCAGGCCCTACGAGCAGTACTTC. The chain links TRBV10-3 to TRBJ2-7; unclear D gene. V was trimmed by 0 bases and J by 2 bases, leaving 8 bases between them. This CDR3 region has 14 residues. CDR1 is ENHRY, CDR2 SYGVKD, per germline.

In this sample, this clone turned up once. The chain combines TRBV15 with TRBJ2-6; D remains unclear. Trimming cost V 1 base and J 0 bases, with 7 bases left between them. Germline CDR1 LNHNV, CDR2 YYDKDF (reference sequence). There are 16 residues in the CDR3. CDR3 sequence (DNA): TGTGCCACCAGCAGAGCGGGCCGCTCTGGGGCCAACGTCCTGACTTTC. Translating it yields CATSRAGRSGANVLTF.

The CDR3 spells CASSVGQGDGTGELFF. CDR3 sequence (DNA): TGTGCCAGCAGCGTAGGACAGGGGGACGGTACCGGGGAGCTGTTTTTT. The chain employs TRBV9 and TRBJ2-2; 9 nucleotides line up with TRBD1. This CDR3 is built from 16 residues. J lost 5 bases, V lost 0 bases, and 5 bases had no gene match. In germline, CDR1 is SGDLS, CDR2 YYNGEE.

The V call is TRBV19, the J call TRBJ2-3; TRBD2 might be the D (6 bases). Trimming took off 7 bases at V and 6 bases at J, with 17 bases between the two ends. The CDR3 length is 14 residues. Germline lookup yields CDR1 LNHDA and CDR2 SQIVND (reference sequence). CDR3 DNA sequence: TGTGCCAGTACTCCCGGGAGCTCCAGCGATACGCAGTATTTT. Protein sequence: CASTPGSSSDTQYF.

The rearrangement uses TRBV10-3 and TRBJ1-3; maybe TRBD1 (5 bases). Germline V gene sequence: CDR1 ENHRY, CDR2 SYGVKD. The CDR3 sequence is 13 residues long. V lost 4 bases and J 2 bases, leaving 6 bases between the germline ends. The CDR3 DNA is TGTGCCATCAGTGGGGGACCTGGAAACACCATATATTTT. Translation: CAISGGPGNTIYF.

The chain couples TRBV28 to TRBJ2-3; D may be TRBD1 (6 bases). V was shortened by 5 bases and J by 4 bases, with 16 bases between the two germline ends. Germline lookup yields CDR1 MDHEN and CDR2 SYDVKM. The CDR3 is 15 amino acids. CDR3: CASSLPTGHADTQYF. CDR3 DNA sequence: TGTGCCAGCAGTCTCCCTACAGGGCATGCAGATACGCAGTATTTT.

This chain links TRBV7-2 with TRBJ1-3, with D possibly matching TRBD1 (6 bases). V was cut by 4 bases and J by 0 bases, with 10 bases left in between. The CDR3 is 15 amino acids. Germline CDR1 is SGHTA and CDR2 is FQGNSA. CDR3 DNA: TGTGCCAGCAGCTCCGGGACAACCTCTGGAAACACCATATATTTT. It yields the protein CASSSGTTSGNTIYF.

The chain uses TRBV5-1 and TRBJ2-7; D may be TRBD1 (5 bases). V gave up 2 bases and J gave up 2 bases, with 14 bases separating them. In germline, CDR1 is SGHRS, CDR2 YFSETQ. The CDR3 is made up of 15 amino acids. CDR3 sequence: CASSFWAGQTYEQYF. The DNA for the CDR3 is TGCGCCAGCAGCTTTTGGGCAGGGCAGACCTACGAGCAGTACTTC.

In DNA form, the CDR3 reads TGTGCCAGTAAGTCCAGGGACGGAGTGAATCGGTATGGCTACACCTTC. Translating gives CASKSRDGVNRYGYTF. V and J are TRBV19 and TRBJ1-2, with D perhaps TRBD1 (5 bases). CDR1 is LNHDA and CDR2 is SQIVND in the germline V gene (reference sequence). The CDR3 contains 16 residues. Trimming shortened V by 7 bases and J by 5 bases, and 23 bases separated the two germline ends.

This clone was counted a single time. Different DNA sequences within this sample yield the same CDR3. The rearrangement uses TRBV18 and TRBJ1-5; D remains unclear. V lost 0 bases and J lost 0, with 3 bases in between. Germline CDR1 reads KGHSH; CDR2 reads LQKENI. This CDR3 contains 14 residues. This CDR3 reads CASSPPGSNQPQHF. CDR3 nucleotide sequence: TGTGCCAGCTCACCACCGGGTAGCAATCAGCCCCAGCATTTT.

CDR3 DNA sequence: TGCGCCAGCAGCTTCTCCGGGACATATGACACTGAAGCTTTCTTT. This sequence encodes CASSFSGTYDTEAFF. The chain carries TRBV5-1 and TRBJ1-1, with D perhaps matching TRBD1 (6 bases). Trimming pared 2 bases from V and 3 bases from J, leaving 14 bases between. Germline V gene lookup returns CDR1 SGHRS and CDR2 YFSETQ. This CDR3 is 15 amino acids long.

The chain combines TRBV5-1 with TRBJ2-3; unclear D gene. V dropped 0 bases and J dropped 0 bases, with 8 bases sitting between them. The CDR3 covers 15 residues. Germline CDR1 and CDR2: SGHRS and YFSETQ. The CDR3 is CASSLEVGSTDTQYF. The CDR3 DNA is TGCGCCAGCAGCTTGGAGGTGGGAAGCACAGATACGCAGTATTTT.

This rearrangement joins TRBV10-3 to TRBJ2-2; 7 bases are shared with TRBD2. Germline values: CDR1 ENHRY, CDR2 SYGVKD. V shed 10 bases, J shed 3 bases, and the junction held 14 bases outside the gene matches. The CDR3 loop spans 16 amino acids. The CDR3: CATRRTGGVDTGELFF. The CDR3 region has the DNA TGTGCCACGAGACGGACGGGAGGTGTGGACACCGGGGAGCTGTTTTTT.

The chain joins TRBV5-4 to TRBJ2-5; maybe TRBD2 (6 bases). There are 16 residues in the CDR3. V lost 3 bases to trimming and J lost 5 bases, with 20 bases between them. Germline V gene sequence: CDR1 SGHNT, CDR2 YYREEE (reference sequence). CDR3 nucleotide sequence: TGTGCCAGCAGCTCCCCCCGGGAAGCGGGTGGGGAGACCCAGTACTTC. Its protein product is CASSSPREAGGETQYF.

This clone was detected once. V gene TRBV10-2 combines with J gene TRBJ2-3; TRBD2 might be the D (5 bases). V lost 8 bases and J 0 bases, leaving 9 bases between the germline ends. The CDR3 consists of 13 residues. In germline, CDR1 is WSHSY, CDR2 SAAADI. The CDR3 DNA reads TGCGCCAGCGGCGACTATAGCACAGATACGCAGTATTTT. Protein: CASGDYSTDTQYF.

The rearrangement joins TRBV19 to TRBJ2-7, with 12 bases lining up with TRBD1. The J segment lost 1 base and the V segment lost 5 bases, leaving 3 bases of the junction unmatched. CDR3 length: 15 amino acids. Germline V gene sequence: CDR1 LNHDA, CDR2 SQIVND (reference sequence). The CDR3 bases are TGTGCCAGTAGTTGGGGACAGGGGGCGTCCTACGAGCAGTACTTC. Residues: CASSWGQGASYEQYF.

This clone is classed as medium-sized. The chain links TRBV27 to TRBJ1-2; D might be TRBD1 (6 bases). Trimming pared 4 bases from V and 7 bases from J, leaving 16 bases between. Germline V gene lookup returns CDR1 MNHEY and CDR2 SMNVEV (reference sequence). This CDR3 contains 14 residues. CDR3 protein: CASSYADRSRGYTF. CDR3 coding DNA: TGTGCCAGCAGTTATGCCGACAGGTCTCGTGGCTACACCTTC.

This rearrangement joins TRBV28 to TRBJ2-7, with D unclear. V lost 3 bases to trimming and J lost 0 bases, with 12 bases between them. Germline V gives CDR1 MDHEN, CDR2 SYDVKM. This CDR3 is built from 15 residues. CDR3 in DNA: TGTGCCAGCAGTTTGCCAGGCAGCTTCTCCTACGAGCAGTACTTC. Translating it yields CASSLPGSFSYEQYF.

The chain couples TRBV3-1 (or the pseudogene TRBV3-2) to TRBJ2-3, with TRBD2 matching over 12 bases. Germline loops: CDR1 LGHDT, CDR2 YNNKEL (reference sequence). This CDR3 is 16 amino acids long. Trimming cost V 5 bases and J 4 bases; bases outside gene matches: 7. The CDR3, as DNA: TGTGCCAGCAGCGGAACTAGCGGGGGGCATCCAGATACGCAGTATTTT. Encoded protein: CASSGTSGGHPDTQYF.

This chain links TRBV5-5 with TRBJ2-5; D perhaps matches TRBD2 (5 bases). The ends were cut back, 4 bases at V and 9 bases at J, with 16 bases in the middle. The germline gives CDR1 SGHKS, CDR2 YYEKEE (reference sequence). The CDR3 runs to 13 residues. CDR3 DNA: TGTGCCAGCAGCCCCCAAGGAGGAGCGGCCCAGTACTTC. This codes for CASSPQGGAAQYF.

The CDR3 nucleotides read TGTGCCAGCGAGGGGGGACTAGCGGGAGGAGGGTACAATGAGCAGTTCTTC. The encoded protein is CASEGGLAGGGYNEQFF. The chain links TRBV3-1 (or the pseudogene TRBV3-2) to TRBJ2-1, with TRBD2 matching over 15 bases. CDR1 is LGHDT, CDR2 YNNKEL, per germline (reference sequence). Trimming cost V 8 bases and J 4 bases; bases outside gene matches: 9. The CDR3 has 17 amino acids.

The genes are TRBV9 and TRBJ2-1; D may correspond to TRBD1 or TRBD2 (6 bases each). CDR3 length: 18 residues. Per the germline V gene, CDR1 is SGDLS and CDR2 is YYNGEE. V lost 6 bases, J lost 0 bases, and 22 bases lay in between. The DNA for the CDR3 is TGTGCCAGCACCTGGGGGGCTAGCGCCCTTCCCTCCTACAATGAGCAGTTCTTC. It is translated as CASTWGASALPSYNEQFF.

This chain's CDR3 is CASSPEYDGYTF. The CDR3 bases are TGTGCCAGCAGCCCCGAATATGATGGCTACACCTTC. The chain combines TRBV9 with TRBJ1-2; D unresolved. The CDR3 totals 12 residues. V lost 4 bases to trimming and J lost 6 bases, with 10 bases between them. Germline-derived CDR1 and CDR2 are SGDLS and YYNGEE.